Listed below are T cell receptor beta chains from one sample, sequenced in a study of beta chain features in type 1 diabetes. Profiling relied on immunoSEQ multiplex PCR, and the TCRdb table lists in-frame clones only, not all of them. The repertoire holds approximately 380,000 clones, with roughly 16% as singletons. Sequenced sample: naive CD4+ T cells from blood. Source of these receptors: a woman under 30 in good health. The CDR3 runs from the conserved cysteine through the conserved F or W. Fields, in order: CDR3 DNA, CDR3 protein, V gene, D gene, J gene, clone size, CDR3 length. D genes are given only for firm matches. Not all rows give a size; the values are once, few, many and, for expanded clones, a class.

TGTGCCAGCAGCCCCCGCGGGCCAGTATCGCATGAGCAGTTCTTC | CASSPRGPVSHEQFF | TRBV7-9 | - | TRBJ2-1 | few | 15
TGTGCCAGCGAAGGGTTTAGGCAGGGTAACTACGAGCAGTACTTC | CASEGFRQGNYEQYF | TRBV7-9 | - | TRBJ2-7 | - | 15
TGTGCCTGGAGTAGAGGGACTAGCGGGACTCGCGCCAAAAACATTCAGTACTTC | CAWSRGTSGTRAKNIQYF | TRBV30 | TRBD2 | TRBJ2-4 | few | 18
TGTGCCAGCAGTTCATTACAGGGATATAGCAATCAGCCCCAGCATTTT | CASSSLQGYSNQPQHF | TRBV28 | - | TRBJ1-5 | few | 16
TGTGCCAGCAGCCGAGGACTAGCGGAATACAATGAGCAGTTCTTC | CASSRGLAEYNEQFF | TRBV11-1 | TRBD2 | TRBJ2-1 | - | 15
TGTGCCAGCAGCGTAGCTCCGGGACAGATGTACGAGCAGTACTTC | CASSVAPGQMYEQYF | TRBV9 | TRBD1 | TRBJ2-7 | once | 15
TGTGCCAGCAGCTTCCAAGGGAGGAACTATGGCTACACCTTC | CASSFQGRNYGYTF | TRBV7-9 | - | TRBJ1-2 | - | 14
TGTGCCATCAGTGCCGGGGGCGGGGGGGAGACCCAGTACTTC | CAISAGGGGETQYF | TRBV10-3 | TRBD2 | TRBJ2-5 | - | 14
TGTGCCAGCAGCTTATGGTCGACACGACGAAATGAAAAACTGTTTTTT | CASSLWSTRRNEKLFF | TRBV7-9 | - | TRBJ1-4 | once | 16
TGTGCCAGTAGGGGCAGGGGGTCTGATGGCTACACCTTC | CASRGRGSDGYTF | TRBV19 | TRBD1 | TRBJ1-2 | - | 13
TGTGCCAGCTCGCCCCTAGGTCGGGACTACGAGCAGTACTTC | CASSPLGRDYEQYF | TRBV18 | - | TRBJ2-7 | - | 14
TGTGCCAGCAGTGACGGGGTTGTAAGCTCCTACGAGCAGTACTTC | CASSDGVVSSYEQYF | TRBV2 | - | TRBJ2-7 | - | 15
TGTGCCAGCAGTGCAGGGTCACGACCGGAAAAACTGTTTTTT | CASSAGSRPEKLFF | TRBV6-1 | - | TRBJ1-4 | few | 14
TGCGCCAGCAGCTTCGGGACTAGCGGGAGTGGTGAGCAGTTCTTC | CASSFGTSGSGEQFF | TRBV5-1 | TRBD2 | TRBJ2-1 | few | 15
TGTGCCAGCAGACGGACGGGAGCAGATACGCAGTATTTT | CASRRTGADTQYF | TRBV7-9 | - | TRBJ2-3 | - | 13
TGTGCCACCGCGGAGCTAGCGGGATCCTGGGAGACCCAGTACTTC | CATAELAGSWETQYF | TRBV7-2 | TRBD2 | TRBJ2-5 | few | 15
TGTGCCAGCAGCCTAGTCGGACAGGGGGTATACAATGAGCAGTTCTTC | CASSLVGQGVYNEQFF | TRBV9 | TRBD1 | TRBJ2-1 | - | 16
TGTGCCAGCTCACCATTGGGGGGGGACACTGAAGCTTTCTTT | CASSPLGGDTEAFF | TRBV18 | - | TRBJ1-1 | few | 14
TGTGCCATCAGTGAGGTCGGAGGGGATCAGCCCCAGCATTTT | CAISEVGGDQPQHF | TRBV10-3 | - | TRBJ1-5 | - | 14
TGTGCCAGCAGTGAAGGGCCTATGGGACAGGGTCTCTACACCTTC | CASSEGPMGQGLYTF | TRBV6-1 | TRBD1 | TRBJ1-2 | few | 15
TGCAGTGTTAACAGTTTGGTCGGCTACACCTTC | CSVNSLVGYTF | TRBV20-1 | - | TRBJ1-2 | - | 11
TGTGCCAGCAGTTCGGGACAGGCGGAGACCCAGTACTTC | CASSSGQAETQYF | TRBV28 | TRBD1 | TRBJ2-5 | - | 13
TGTGCCATCAGTGAGTCGACGGACAGGACCTACGAGCAGTACTTC | CAISESTDRTYEQYF | TRBV10-3 | TRBD1 | TRBJ2-7 | - | 15
TGTGCCTGGAGTGTATCCAGGACTAACTATGGCTACACCTTC | CAWSVSRTNYGYTF | TRBV30 | - | TRBJ1-2 | few | 14
TGTGCCTGTGAGACAGCAACTAATGAAAAACTGTTTTTT | CACETATNEKLFF | TRBV30 | - | TRBJ1-4 | few | 13
TGTGCCAGCAGTCCCTGGACTAGCGGGAGAGGGGGCTCCTACAATGAGCAGTTCTTC | CASSPWTSGRGGSYNEQFF | TRBV5-6 | TRBD2 | TRBJ2-1 | - | 19
TGTGCTTGGATATCATCGGGGGGTCGGGAGACCCAGTACTTC | CAWISSGGRETQYF | TRBV30 | TRBD2 | TRBJ2-5 | few | 14
TGCAGCGCTTCAGGGATGGCTAGCACAGATACGCAGTATTTT | CSASGMASTDTQYF | TRBV29-1 | - | TRBJ2-3 | - | 14
TGTGCCAGCAGCGTAAGGACAGGCCCCACAGATACGCAGTATTTT | CASSVRTGPTDTQYF | TRBV9 | TRBD1 | TRBJ2-3 | few | 15
TGCGCCAGCAGCCAAGAGTTAATGCAGTACTTC | CASSQELMQYF | TRBV4-3 | - | TRBJ2-7 | few | 11
TGTGCCAGCAGCTTAAGGGGCGGGATGCCAGAGACCCAGTACTTC | CASSLRGGMPETQYF | TRBV7-9 | - | TRBJ2-5 | - | 15